The 20 T cell receptor beta chains below were found in one sample sequenced in a study of patients and donors after allogeneic stem cell transplantation. TCRdb re-called the RT-PCR reads through MiXCR, storing one row per CDR3 protein. In the table there are hundreds of thousands of distinct CDR3 sequences, 16% of which are singletons. Sequencing was carried out using blood, either unsorted or a sorted T cell fraction (not recorded which). These receptor sequences come from a human donor who was either an allogeneic HSCT recipient or a stem cell or donor lymphocyte infusion donor (not recorded which). It is not recorded whose cells these are; they may come from a transplant donor.

This clonotype was counted ten times or more. The chain is built from TRBV11-3 and TRBJ1-2, with TRBD1 identical over 7 bases. In germline, CDR1 is SGHNT, CDR2 YENEEA. There are 14 residues in the CDR3. The ends lost 8 bases at V and 3 bases at J; junction bases unmatched: 9. CDR3 DNA sequence: TGTGCCAGCGGACACAGGGGAGTGGACTATGGCTACACCTTC. Translation: CASGHRGVDYGYTF.

The CDR3 nucleotides read TGTGCCAGCAGGCGGATTGGCTCCTACGAGCAGTACTTC. Encoded protein: CASRRIGSYEQYF. The genes are TRBV3-1 and TRBJ2-7, with D unresolved. V shed 6 bases and J shed 0 bases, with 9 bases lying between them. There are 13 residues in the CDR3. The germline gives CDR1 LGHDT, CDR2 YNNKEL (reference sequence).

The chain has TRBV5-1 and TRBJ2-3; 9 nucleotides line up with TRBD2. CDR1 and CDR2 from the germline V gene are SGHRS and YFSETQ. Trimming cost V 7 bases and J 0 bases; bases outside gene matches: 12. The CDR3 has 17 amino acids. Here the CDR3 reads CASAEGAGGPSTDTQYF. CDR3 DNA sequence: TGCGCCAGCGCAGAGGGCGCGGGGGGGCCGAGCACAGATACGCAGTATTTT.

This clonotype came up a few times. The chain is built from TRBV20-1 and TRBJ1-5, with a weak D call TRBD1 (5 bases). Germline CDR1 DFQATT, CDR2 SNEGSKA (reference sequence). This CDR3 is built from 15 residues. V lost 1 base and J lost 3, with 13 bases in between. In DNA, the CDR3 is TGCAGTGCTAGAGTGAGGGAGGGGCTCAATCAGCCCCAGCATTTT. Protein product: CSARVREGLNQPQHF.

Only a few counts were recorded for this clonotype. V is TRBV6-2 or TRBV6-3 and J is TRBJ2-1; possibly TRBD2 for D (5 bases). Germline assignment: CDR1 MNHEY and CDR2 SVGEGT. V was pared by 0 bases and J by 10 bases, with 16 bases between. The length of the CDR3 is 15 residues. CDR3 coding DNA: TGTGCCAGCAGTTACTCGACGTCTAGCCAGGAAGAGCAGTTCTTC. Translated: CASSYSTSSQEEQFF.

The CDR3 coding sequence is TGTGCCAGCACCCCGACCCGGGACAGGGTTGGGGGCTACGGCTACACCTTC. Translation gives CASTPTRDRVGGYGYTF. The V and J genes are TRBV27 and TRBJ1-2; TRBD1 agrees at 9 bases. After removal of 7 bases from V and 8 bases from J, the junction contained 20 bases not matched to a gene. This CDR3 contains 17 residues. The germline V gene encodes CDR1 MNHEY and CDR2 SMNVEV (reference sequence).

The V call is TRBV3-1, the J call TRBJ1-2; D not certain. Trimming left V 1 base short and J 7 bases short, with 13 bases between. CDR3 size: 14 residues. CDR1 and CDR2 from the germline V gene are LGHDT and YNNKEL (reference sequence). Here the CDR3 DNA reads TGTGCCAGCAGCCAAGGAGGGTCCAGAGGTGGCTACACCTTC. Translation: CASSQGGSRGGYTF.

The V and J genes are TRBV7-2 and TRBJ2-2, with 7 positions matching TRBD2. Germline lookup yields CDR1 SGHTA and CDR2 FQGNSA. The ends lost 6 bases at V and 4 bases at J; junction bases unmatched: 11. This CDR3 has 16 amino acids. CDR3 coding DNA: TGTGCCAGCAGGCCCCCAGGACTAGTAACCACCGGGGAGCTGTTTTTT. It specifies CASRPPGLVTTGELFF.

This clonotype was detected only a few times. The chain recombines TRBV7-3 with TRBJ2-5; 8 bases agree with TRBD2. This CDR3 contains 16 residues. V was pared by 5 bases and J by 4 bases, with 12 bases of the junction left unmatched. Germline-derived CDR1 and CDR2 are SGHTA and FQGTGA. The CDR3 here is CASSATAAGGRETQYF. As DNA, the CDR3 is TGTGCCAGCAGCGCGACAGCGGCGGGAGGTCGAGAGACCCAGTACTTC.

This clonotype showed up many times. V is TRBV7-2 and J is TRBJ1-1, with D perhaps TRBD1 (5 bases). V was trimmed by 2 bases and J by 1 base, leaving 5 bases between them. Looked up from germline, CDR1 is SGHTA and CDR2 is FQGNSA. The CDR3 is 13 amino acids. The CDR3 reads CASSLQGNTEAFF. CDR3 nucleotide sequence: TGTGCCAGCAGCTTACAGGGGAACACTGAAGCTTTCTTT. Full variable domain (remainder filled in from reference TRBV7-2 and TRBJ1-1): GAGVSQSPSNKVTEKGKDVELRCDPISGHTALYWYRQSLGQGLEFLIYFQGNSAPDKSGLPSDRFSAERTGGSVSTLTIQRTQQEDSAVYLCASSLQGNTEAFFGQGTRLTVV.

The rearrangement uses TRBV30 and TRBJ1-1; no reliable D call. Looked up from germline, CDR1 is GTSNPN and CDR2 is SVGIG (reference sequence). Between the trimmed V and J ends, which lost 1 base and 8 bases, there was a span of 8 bases. This CDR3 region has 11 residues. The CDR3 spells CAWSATGEAFF. Here the CDR3 DNA reads TGTGCCTGGAGTGCCACGGGAGAAGCTTTCTTT. The complete variable domain, with remaining parts taken from reference TRBV30 and TRBJ1-1, reads SQTIHQWPATLVQPVGSPLSLECTVEGTSNPNLYWYRQAAGRGLQLLFYSVGIGQISSEVPQNLSASRPQDRQFILSSKKLLLSDSGFYLCAWSATGEAFFGQGTRLTVV.

The CDR3 DNA reads as TGTGCCAGCACCAGTAGCGGGAGGGCCTACGAGCAGTACTTC. Residues: CASTSSGRAYEQYF. V is TRBV12-3 or TRBV12-4 and J is TRBJ2-7; 11 bases are shared with TRBD2. V lost 7 bases and J lost 2; bases outside the gene matches: 4. The CDR3 covers 14 residues.

V and J are TRBV5-1 and TRBJ2-1; D remains ambiguous. Germline V CDR1 and CDR2: SGHRS, YFSETQ. V dropped 4 bases and J dropped 5 bases, with 10 bases sitting between them. The length of the CDR3 is 13 residues. CDR3 DNA: TGCGCCAGCAGCGCCTCGAACGACAATGAGCAGTTCTTC. Protein sequence: CASSASNDNEQFF.

This clonotype has a handful of counts. The chain carries TRBV2 and TRBJ2-6; a possible D gene is TRBD1 (5 bases). Germline CDR1 is SNHLY and CDR2 is FYNNEI. The CDR3 consists of 15 residues. Trimming stripped 8 bases from V and 0 bases from J, with 11 bases between. This CDR3 reads CASGAVSSGANVLTF. The CDR3 coding sequence is TGTGCCAGCGGGGCTGTTAGCTCTGGGGCCAACGTCCTGACTTTC.

The chain combines TRBV12-3 or TRBV12-4 with TRBJ2-7, with D unresolved. The CDR3 has 16 residues. V lost 6 bases and J 2 bases, leaving 20 bases between the germline ends. The CDR3 DNA reads as TGTGCCAGCAGCTTTCACCGGACCTCCGCTGCCTACGAGCAGTACTTC. This sequence encodes CASSFHRTSAAYEQYF.

This clonotype was seen just once. The gene calls are TRBV15 and TRBJ2-5; D may be TRBD2 (6 bases). V lost 0 bases to trimming and J lost 7 bases, with 15 bases between them. Germline CDR1 is LNHNV and CDR2 is YYDKDF (reference sequence). This CDR3 contains 15 residues. This chain's CDR3 is CATSRDRGFGGTQYF. CDR3 DNA sequence: TGTGCCACCAGCAGAGATCGGGGGTTCGGAGGGACCCAGTACTTC.

This clonotype was recorded at least ten times. The chain recombines TRBV9 with TRBJ2-3; D remains ambiguous. V shed 5 bases and J shed 1 base, with 5 bases lying between them. Germline V lookup: CDR1 SGDLS, CDR2 YYNGEE. The CDR3 sequence is 12 residues long. CDR3 residues: CASSVGTDTQYF. The CDR3, as DNA: TGTGCCAGCAGTGTTGGCACAGATACGCAGTATTTT. Full variable domain (rest looked up from reference TRBV9 and TRBJ2-3): DSGVTQTPKHLITATGQRVTLRCSPRSGDLSVYWYQQSLDQGLQFLIQYYNGEERAKGNILERFSAQQFPDLHSELNLSSLELGDSALYFCASSVGTDTQYFGPGTRLTVL.

The rearrangement links TRBV11-1 to TRBJ2-1, with D hard to call. The CDR3 contains 14 residues. Germline V gives CDR1 SGHAT, CDR2 FQDESV (reference sequence). Trimming cost V 3 bases and J 7 bases, with 13 bases left between them. The CDR3 sequence: CASSFKVMGNEQFF. DNA of the CDR3: TGTGCCAGCAGCTTTAAAGTTATGGGTAATGAGCAGTTCTTC.

This clonotype was detected a few times. V gene TRBV20-1 combines with J gene TRBJ2-3, with TRBD2 matching 8 bases. CDR3 length: 14 residues. Per the germline V gene, CDR1 is DFQATT and CDR2 is SNEGSKA (reference sequence). V trimming: 6 bases; J trimming: 0 bases; junction bases outside the gene matches: 5. CDR3 residues: CSAPASGSTDTQYF. DNA for the CDR3: TGCAGTGCACCAGCTAGCGGGAGCACAGATACGCAGTATTTT.

The V gene is TRBV6-2 or TRBV6-3, the J gene TRBJ1-5, with 7 bases identical to TRBD1. The ends lost 6 bases at V and 1 base at J; junction bases unmatched: 9. CDR3 length equals 16 residues. Germline V gene sequence: CDR1 MNHEY, CDR2 SVGEGT. CDR3 DNA: TGTGCCAGCAGCCATCCTGGACAGGTGAGCAATCAGCCCCAGCATTTT. Translation: CASSHPGQVSNQPQHF.